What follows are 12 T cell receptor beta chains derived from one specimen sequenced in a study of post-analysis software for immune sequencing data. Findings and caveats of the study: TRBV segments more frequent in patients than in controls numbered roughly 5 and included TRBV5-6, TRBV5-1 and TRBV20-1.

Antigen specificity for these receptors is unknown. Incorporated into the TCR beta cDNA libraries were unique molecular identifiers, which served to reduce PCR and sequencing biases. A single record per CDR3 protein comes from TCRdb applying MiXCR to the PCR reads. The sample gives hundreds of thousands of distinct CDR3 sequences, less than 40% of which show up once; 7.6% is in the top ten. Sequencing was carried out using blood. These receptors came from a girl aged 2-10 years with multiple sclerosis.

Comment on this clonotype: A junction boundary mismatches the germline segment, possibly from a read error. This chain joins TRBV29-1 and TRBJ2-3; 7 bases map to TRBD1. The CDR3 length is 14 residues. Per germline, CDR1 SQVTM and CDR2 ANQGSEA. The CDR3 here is CSVVVQGDTDAQYF. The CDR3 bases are TGCAGCGTTGTTGTTCAGGGGGACACAGATGCGCAGTATTTT.

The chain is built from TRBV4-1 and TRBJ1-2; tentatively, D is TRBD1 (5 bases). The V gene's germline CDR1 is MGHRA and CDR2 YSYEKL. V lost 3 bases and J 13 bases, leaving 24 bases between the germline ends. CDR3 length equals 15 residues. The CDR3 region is CASSQVDKGPDGGTF. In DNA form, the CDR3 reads TGCGCCAGCAGCCAGGTGGACAAAGGGCCTGACGGCGGCACCTTC.

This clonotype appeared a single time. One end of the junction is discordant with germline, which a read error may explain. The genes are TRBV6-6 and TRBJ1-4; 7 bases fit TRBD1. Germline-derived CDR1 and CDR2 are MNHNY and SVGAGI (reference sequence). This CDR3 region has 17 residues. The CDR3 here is CASSLLPAGTVSEKRFF. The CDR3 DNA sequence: TGTGCCAGCAGTTTACTACCTGCCGGGACAGTGAGTGAAAAACGGTTTTTT.

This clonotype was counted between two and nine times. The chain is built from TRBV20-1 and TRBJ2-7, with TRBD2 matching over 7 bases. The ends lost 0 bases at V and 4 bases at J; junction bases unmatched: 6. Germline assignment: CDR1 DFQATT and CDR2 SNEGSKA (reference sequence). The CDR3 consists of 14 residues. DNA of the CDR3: TGCAGTGCTAGAGAGGTGGGGGGGACTTACGAGCAGTACTTC. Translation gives CSAREVGGTYEQYF.

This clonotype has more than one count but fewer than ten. In DNA, the CDR3 is TGTGCCAGCAGCTCACAGGTCTTCCTGAACACAGATACGCAGTATTTT. Translating gives CASSSQVFLNTDTQYF. The chain carries TRBV7-9 and TRBJ2-3; tentative D call: TRBD1 (5 bases). The CDR3 covers 16 residues. V shed 4 bases and J shed 2 bases, with 16 bases lying between them. Germline CDR1 and CDR2: SEHNR and FQNEAQ (reference sequence). The whole variable domain, filled in from reference TRBV7-9 and TRBJ2-3, reads DTGVSQNPRHKITKRGQNVTFRCDPISEHNRLYWYRQTLGQGPEFLTYFQNEAQLEKSRLLSDRFSAERPKGSFSTLEIQRTEQGDSAMYLCASSSQVFLNTDTQYFGPGTRLTVL.

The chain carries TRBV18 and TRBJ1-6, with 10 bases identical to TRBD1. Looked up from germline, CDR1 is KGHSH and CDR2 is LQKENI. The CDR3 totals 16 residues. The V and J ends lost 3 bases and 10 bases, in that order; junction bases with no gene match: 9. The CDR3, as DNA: TGTGCCAGCTCACCGAGGAGACAGGGGGCGGAATCACCCCTCCACTTT. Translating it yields CASSPRRQGAESPLHF.

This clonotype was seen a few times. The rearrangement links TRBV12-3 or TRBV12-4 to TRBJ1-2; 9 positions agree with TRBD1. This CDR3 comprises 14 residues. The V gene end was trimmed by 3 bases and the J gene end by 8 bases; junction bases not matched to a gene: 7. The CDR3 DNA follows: TGTGCCAGCAGTTTTGGGACAGGGACTCACGGCTACACCTTC. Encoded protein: CASSFGTGTHGYTF.

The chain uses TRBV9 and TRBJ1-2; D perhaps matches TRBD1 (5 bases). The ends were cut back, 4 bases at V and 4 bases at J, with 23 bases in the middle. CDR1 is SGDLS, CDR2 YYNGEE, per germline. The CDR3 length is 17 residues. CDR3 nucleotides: TGTGCCAGCAGCCCAGAGGGCGGTTGGGACGGACGCTATGGCTACACCTTC. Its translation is CASSPEGGWDGRYGYTF.

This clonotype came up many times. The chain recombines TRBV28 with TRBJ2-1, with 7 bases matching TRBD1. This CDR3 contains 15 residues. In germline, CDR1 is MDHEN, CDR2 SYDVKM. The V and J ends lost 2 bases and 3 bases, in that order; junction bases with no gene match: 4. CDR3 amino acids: CASSLVAGGYNEQFF. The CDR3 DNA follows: TGTGCCAGCAGTTTAGTAGCAGGGGGCTACAATGAGCAGTTCTTC.

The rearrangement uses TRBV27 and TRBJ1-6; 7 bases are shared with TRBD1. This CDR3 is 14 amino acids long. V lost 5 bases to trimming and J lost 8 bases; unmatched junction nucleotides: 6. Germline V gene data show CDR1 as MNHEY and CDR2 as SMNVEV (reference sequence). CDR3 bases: TGTGCCAGCAGTCGACAGGGTGGGGATTCACCCCTCCACTTT. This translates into CASSRQGGDSPLHF.

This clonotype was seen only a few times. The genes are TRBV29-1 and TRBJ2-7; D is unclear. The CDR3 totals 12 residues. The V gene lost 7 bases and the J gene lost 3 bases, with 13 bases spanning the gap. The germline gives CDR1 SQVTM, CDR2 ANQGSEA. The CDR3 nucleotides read TGCAGCGGCAGGAACGCGGTCTACGAGCAGTACTTC. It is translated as CSGRNAVYEQYF.

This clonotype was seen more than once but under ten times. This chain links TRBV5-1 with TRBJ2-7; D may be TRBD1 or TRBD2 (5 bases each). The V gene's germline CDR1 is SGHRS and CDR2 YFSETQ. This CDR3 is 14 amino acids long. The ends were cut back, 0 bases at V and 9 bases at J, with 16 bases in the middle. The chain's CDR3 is CASSLANRGSGQYF. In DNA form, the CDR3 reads TGCGCCAGCAGCTTGGCAAATCGGGGCTCCGGGCAGTACTTC.